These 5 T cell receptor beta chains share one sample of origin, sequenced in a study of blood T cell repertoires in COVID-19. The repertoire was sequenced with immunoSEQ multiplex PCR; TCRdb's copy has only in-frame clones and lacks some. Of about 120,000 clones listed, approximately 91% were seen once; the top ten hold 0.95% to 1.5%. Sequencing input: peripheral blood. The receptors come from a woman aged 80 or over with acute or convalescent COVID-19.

The CDR3: CASSQDVLGGGANVLTF. In nucleotides, the CDR3 is TGTGCCAGCAGCCAAGATGTCCTGGGCGGGGGGGCCAACGTCCTGACTTTC. The rearrangement joins TRBV4-2 to TRBJ2-6; possibly TRBD2 for D (5 bases). The V gene's germline CDR1 is LGHNA and CDR2 YNFKEQ. This CDR3 contains 17 residues. V shed 0 bases and J shed 4 bases, with 13 bases lying between them.

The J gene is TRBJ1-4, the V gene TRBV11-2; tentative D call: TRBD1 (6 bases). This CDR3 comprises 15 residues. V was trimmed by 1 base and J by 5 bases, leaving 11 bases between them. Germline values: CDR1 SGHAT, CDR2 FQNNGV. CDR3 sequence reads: CASSLVGQINEKLFF. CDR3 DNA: TGTGCCAGCAGCTTAGTCGGACAGATAAATGAAAAACTGTTTTTT.

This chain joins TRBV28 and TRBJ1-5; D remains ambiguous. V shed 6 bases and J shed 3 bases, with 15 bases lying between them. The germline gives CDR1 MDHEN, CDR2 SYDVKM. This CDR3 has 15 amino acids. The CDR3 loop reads CASSSGNIFNQPQHF. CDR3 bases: TGTGCCAGCAGCTCCGGGAACATATTCAATCAGCCCCAGCATTTT.

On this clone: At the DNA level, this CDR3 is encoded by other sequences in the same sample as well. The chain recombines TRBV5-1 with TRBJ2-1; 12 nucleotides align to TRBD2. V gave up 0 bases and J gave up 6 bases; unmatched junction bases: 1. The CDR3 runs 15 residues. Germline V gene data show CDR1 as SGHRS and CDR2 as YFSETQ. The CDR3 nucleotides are TGCGCCAGCAGCTTGGCTAGCGGGAGGGGCAATGAGCAGTTCTTC. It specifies CASSLASGRGNEQFF. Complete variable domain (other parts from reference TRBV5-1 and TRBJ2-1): KAGVTQTPRYLIKTRGQQVTLSCSPISGHRSVSWYQQTPGQGLQFLFEYFSETQRNKGNFPGRFSGRQFSNSRSEMNVSTLELGDSALYLCASSLASGRGNEQFFGPGTRLTVL.

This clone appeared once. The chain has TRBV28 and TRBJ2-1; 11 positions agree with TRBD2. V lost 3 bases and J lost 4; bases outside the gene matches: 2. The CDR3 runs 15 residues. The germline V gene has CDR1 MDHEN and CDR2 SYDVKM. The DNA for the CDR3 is TGTGCCAGCAGTTTTAGCGGGAGGGCTTACAATGAGCAGTTCTTC. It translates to CASSFSGRAYNEQFF.